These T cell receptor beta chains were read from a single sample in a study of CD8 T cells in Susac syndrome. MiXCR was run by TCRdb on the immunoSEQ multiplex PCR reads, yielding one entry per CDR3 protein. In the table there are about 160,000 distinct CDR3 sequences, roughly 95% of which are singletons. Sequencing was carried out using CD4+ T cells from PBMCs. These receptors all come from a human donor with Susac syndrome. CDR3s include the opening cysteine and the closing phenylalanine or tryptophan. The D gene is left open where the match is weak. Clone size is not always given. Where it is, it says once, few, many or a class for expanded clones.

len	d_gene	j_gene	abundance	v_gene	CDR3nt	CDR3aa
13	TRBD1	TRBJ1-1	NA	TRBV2	TGTGCCAGCATGAGGGACAGGGGAGCTGAAGCTTTCTTT	CASMRDRGAEAFF
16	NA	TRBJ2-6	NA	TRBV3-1	TGTGCCAGCAGCCGCGGGGCCGTCTCTGGGGCCAACGTCCTGACTTTC	CASSRGAVSGANVLTF
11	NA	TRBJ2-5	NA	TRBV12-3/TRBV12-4	TGTGCCAGCACCGAGAGGGAGACCCAGTACTTC	CASTERETQYF
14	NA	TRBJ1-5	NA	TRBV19	TGTGCCAGTAGTACCACGGGGTTCAATCAGCCCCAGCATTTT	CASSTTGFNQPQHF
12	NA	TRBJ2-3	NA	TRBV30	TGTGCCTGGGGACCTAGCACAGATACGCAGTATTTT	CAWGPSTDTQYF
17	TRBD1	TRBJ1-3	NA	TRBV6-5	TGTGCCAGCAGTTACTCTGTCAGGGGGCCTGGTGGAAACACCATATATTTT	CASSYSVRGPGGNTIYF
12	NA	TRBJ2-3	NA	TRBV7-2	TGTGCCAGCAGCTCGGACCAGGGGACGCAGTATTTT	CASSSDQGTQYF
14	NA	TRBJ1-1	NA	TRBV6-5	TGTGCCAGCAGTATCGCAGGCCAGAACACTGAAGCTTTCTTT	CASSIAGQNTEAFF
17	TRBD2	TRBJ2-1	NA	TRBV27	TGTGCCAGCAGTTTAGGACCAGAGCGGGGGGCCTACAATGAGCAGTTCTTC	CASSLGPERGAYNEQFF
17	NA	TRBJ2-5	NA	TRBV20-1	TGCAGTGCTAGAGCTCGATCCCCGGGGGGGTCAGGGGGGACCCAGTACTTC	CSARARSPGGSGGTQYF
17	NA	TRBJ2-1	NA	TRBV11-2	TGTGCCAGCAGCTTCATTCGGCAGGGAGGCTCCTACAATGAGCAGTTCTTC	CASSFIRQGGSYNEQFF
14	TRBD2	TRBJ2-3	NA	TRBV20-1	TGCAGTGCTAGACCTAGCGGGGGTGATGATACGCAGTATTTT	CSARPSGGDDTQYF
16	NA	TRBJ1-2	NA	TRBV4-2	TGTGCCAGCAGCCAAACCCCTGTACAGGTTAACTATGGCTACACCTTC	CASSQTPVQVNYGYTF
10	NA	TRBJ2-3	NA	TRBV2	TGTGCCAGCTGGGGGGACACGCAGTATTTT	CASWGDTQYF
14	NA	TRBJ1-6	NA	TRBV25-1	TGTGCCAGCAGTGAAGGACAAACTAATTCACCCCTCCACTTT	CASSEGQTNSPLHF
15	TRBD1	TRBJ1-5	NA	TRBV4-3	TGCGCCAGCAGCCAAGAGCTCGCAGGGGGTCAGCCCCAGCATTTT	CASSQELAGGQPQHF
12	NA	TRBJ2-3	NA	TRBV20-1	TGCAGTGCTAGAGATAACACAGATACGCAGTATTTT	CSARDNTDTQYF
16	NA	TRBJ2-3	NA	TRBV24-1	TGTGCCACCAGTGATCCGGACCCAACAGGGCTTAACTGGCAGTATTTT	CATSDPDPTGLNWQYF
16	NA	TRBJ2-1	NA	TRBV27	TGTGCCAGCAGTTTGCTAACAATTGGCACCTACAATGAGCAGTTCTTC	CASSLLTIGTYNEQFF
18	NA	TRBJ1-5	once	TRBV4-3	TGCGCCAGCAGCCAAGATATTTCAGGGGCGGTGGGCAATCAGCCCCAGCATTTT	CASSQDISGAVGNQPQHF
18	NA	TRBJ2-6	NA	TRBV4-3	TGCGCCAGCAGCCAAGACTTTGCCCGGGGCTCTGGGGCCAACGTCCTGACTTTC	CASSQDFARGSGANVLTF
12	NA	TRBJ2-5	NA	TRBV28	TGTGCCAGCAGTGCCAATTTAGAGACCCAGTACTTC	CASSANLETQYF
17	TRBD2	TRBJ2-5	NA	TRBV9	TGTGCCAGCAGCGCGGGGACTAGCGGGCGCCAACAAGAGACCCAGTACTTC	CASSAGTSGRQQETQYF
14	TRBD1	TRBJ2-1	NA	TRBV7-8	TGTGCCAGCAGCCTTGGGACAGGGACCGACAAGCAGTTCTTC	CASSLGTGTDKQFF
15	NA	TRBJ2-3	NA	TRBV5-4	TGTGCCAGCTCCCATAGGGCTAGCGGCACAGATACGCAGTATTTT	CASSHRASGTDTQYF
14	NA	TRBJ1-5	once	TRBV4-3	TGCGCCAGCAGCCGAAGGGTCGGGGGCCAGCCCCAGCATTTT	CASSRRVGGQPQHF
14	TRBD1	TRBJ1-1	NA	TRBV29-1	TGCAGCGTCGACAGGGATGAGGTGAACACTGAAGCTTTCTTT	CSVDRDEVNTEAFF
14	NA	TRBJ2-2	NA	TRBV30	TGTGCCTGGGCCGAGACAGGCTGGGCCGGGGAGCTGTTTTTT	CAWAETGWAGELFF
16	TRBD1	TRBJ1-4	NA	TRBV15	TGTGCCACCAGCAGAGATCGAGGGACAGGGAGTGAAAAACTGTTTTTT	CATSRDRGTGSEKLFF
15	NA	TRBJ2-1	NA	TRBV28	TGTGCCAGCACCCAAGGGGGTTATCCGTACAATGAGCAGTTCTTC	CASTQGGYPYNEQFF
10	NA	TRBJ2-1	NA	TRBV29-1	TGCAGCGTTTGGGACAATGAGCAGTTCTTC	CSVWDNEQFF
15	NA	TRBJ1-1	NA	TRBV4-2	TGTGCCAGCAGCCAGGGGGAGGGGCCGAACACTGAAGCTTTCTTT	CASSQGEGPNTEAFF
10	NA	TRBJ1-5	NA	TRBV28	TGTGCCAGATACCCTCGGCCCCAGCATTTT	CARYPRPQHF
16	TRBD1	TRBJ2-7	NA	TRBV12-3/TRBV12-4	TGTGCCAGCAGTAAGGGACAGACCACGTTCTCCTACGAGCAGTACTTC	CASSKGQTTFSYEQYF
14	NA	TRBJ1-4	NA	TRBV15	TGTGCCACCAGCAGAGCCGGGACTGGGGAAAAACTGTTTTTT	CATSRAGTGEKLFF
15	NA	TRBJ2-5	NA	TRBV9	TGTGCCAGCGGGCCTGTCGGACTGACAGAAGAGACCCAGTACTTC	CASGPVGLTEETQYF
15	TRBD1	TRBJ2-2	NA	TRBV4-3	TGCGCCAGCAGCCAAGTGACAGGGTTCACCGGGGAGCTGTTTTTT	CASSQVTGFTGELFF
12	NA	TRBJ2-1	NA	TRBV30	TGTGCCTGGAGTGTACTGAGCGATGAGCAGTTCTTC	CAWSVLSDEQFF